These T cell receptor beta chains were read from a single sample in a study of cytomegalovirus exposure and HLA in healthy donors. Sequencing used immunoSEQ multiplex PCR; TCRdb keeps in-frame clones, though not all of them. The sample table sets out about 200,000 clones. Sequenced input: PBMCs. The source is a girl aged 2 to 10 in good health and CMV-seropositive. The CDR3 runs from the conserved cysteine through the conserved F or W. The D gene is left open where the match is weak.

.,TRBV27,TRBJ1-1,CASSLFGGNTEAFF,TGTGCCAGCAGCCTATTCGGGGGGAACACTGAAGCTTTCTTT
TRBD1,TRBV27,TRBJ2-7,CASTLTPGQGLGEQYF,TGTGCCAGCACCCTAACACCGGGACAGGGGTTGGGGGAGCAGTACTTC
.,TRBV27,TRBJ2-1,CASSLYGNYNEQFF,TGTGCCAGCAGTTTATACGGGAACTACAATGAGCAGTTCTTC
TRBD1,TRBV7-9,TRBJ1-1,CASSYDRGNTEAFF,TGTGCCAGCAGCTACGACAGGGGGAACACTGAAGCTTTCTTT
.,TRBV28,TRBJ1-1,CASSLLVSAGEAFF,TGTGCCAGCAGTTTATTGGTCTCAGCGGGTGAAGCTTTCTTT
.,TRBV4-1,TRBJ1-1,CASSRQMNTEAFF,TGCGCCAGCAGCCGACAGATGAACACTGAAGCTTTCTTT
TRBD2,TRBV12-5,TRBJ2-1,CASGLGIAGGDNEQFF,TGTGCTAGTGGTTTGGGAATAGCGGGTGGGGACAATGAGCAGTTCTTC
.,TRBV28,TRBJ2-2,CASSLGARDGELFF,TGTGCCAGCAGTTTAGGGGCCAGGGACGGGGAGCTGTTTTTT
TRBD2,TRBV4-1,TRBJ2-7,CASSQRGLAGEDEQYF,TGCGCCAGCAGCCAGCGAGGACTAGCGGGAGAGGACGAGCAGTACTTC
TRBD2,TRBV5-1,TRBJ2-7,CASSLGTRSYEQYF,TGCGCCAGCAGCTTAGGGACTAGGTCCTACGAGCAGTACTTC
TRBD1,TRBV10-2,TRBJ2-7,CASSQMDREYF,TGCGCCAGCAGCCAGATGGACAGGGAGTACTTC
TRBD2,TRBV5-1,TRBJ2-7,CASSPGLAGKSSYEQYF,TGCGCCAGCAGCCCAGGACTAGCGGGTAAGAGCTCCTACGAGCAGTACTTC
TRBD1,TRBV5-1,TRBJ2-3,CASSLGQGGEDTQYF,TGCGCCAGCAGCTTGGGACAGGGTGGCGAAGATACGCAGTATTTT
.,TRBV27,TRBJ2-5,CASSLLATWGETQYF,TGTGCCAGCAGTTTGCTAGCGACCTGGGGGGAGACCCAGTACTTC
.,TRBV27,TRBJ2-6,CASSATGSGANVLTF,TGTGCCAGCAGTGCAACAGGCTCTGGGGCCAACGTCCTGACTTTC
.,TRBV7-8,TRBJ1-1,CASSPGMNTEAFF,TGTGCCAGCAGCCCAGGAATGAACACTGAAGCTTTCTTT